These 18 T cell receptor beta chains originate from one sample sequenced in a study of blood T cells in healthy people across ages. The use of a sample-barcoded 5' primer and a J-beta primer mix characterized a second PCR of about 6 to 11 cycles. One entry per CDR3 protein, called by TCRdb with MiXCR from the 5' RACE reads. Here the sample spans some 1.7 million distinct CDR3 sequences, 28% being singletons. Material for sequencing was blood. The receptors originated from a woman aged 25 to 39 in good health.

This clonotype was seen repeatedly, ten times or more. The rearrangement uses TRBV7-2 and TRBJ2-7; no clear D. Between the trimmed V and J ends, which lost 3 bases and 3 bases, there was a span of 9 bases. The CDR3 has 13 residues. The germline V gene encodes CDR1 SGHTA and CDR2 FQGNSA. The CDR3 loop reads CASSFDGYYEQYF. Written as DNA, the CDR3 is TGTGCCAGCAGCTTCGACGGTTACTACGAGCAGTACTTC.

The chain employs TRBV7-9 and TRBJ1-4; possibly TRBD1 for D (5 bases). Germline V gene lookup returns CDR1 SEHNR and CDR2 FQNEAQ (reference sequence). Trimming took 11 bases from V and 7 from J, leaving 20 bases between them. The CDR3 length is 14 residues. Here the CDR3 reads CALTAGGNSEKLFF. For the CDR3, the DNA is TGTGCCCTAACCGCTGGGGGGAATAGTGAAAAACTGTTTTTT. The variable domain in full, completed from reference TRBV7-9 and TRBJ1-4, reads DTGVSQNPRHKITKRGQNVTFRCDPISEHNRLYWYRQTLGQGPEFLTYFQNEAQLEKSRLLSDRFSAERPKGSFSTLEIQRTEQGDSAMYLCALTAGGNSEKLFFGSGTQLSVL.

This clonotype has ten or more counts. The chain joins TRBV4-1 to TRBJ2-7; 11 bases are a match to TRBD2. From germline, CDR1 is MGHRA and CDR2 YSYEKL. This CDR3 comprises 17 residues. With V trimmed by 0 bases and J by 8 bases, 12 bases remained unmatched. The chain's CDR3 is CASSQEWAASGGTQQYF. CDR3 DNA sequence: TGCGCCAGCAGCCAAGAATGGGCAGCTAGCGGGGGGACCCAGCAGTACTTC.

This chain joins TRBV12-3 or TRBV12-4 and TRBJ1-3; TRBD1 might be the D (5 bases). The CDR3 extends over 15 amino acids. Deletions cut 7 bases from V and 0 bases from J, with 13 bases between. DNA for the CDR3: TGTGCCAGCACCCTCCGGGGCTTCTCTGGAAACACCATATATTTT. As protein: CASTLRGFSGNTIYF.

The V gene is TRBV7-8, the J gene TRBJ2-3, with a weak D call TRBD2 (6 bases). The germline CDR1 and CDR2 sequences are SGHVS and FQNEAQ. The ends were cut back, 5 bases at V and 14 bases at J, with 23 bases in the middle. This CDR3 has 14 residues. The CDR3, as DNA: TGTGCCAGCAGCCCCCTCGGGCCTAGCGTCGGATCGTATTTT. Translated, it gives CASSPLGPSVGSYF.

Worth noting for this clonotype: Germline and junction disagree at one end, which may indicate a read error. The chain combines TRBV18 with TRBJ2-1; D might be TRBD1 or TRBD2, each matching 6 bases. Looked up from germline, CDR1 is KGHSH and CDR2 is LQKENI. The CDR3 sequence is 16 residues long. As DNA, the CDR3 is TGTGCCTGCTCACCGGGGGCGTTACAGCAGGGGAATGAGCAGTTCTTC. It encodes CACSPGALQQGNEQFF.

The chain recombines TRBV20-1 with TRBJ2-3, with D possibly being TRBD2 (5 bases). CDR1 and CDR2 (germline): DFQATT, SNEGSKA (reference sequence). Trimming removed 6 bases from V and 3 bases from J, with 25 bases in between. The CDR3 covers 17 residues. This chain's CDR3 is CSATAEGRRRITDTQYF. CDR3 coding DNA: TGCAGTGCCACCGCTGAAGGGCGGAGGAGGATTACAGATACGCAGTATTTT.

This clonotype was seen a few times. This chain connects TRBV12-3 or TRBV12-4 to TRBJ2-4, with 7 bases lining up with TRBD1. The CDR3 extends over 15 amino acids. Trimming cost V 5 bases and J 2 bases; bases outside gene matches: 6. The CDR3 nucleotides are TGTGCCAGCAGTGCCCGACAGGGATCCAAAAACATTCAGTACTTC. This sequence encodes CASSARQGSKNIQYF.

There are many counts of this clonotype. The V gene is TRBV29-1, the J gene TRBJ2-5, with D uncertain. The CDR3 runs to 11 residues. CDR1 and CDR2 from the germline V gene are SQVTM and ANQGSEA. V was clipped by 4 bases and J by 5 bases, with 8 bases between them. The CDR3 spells CSVAPLETQYF. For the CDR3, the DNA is TGCAGCGTTGCACCGCTGGAGACCCAGTACTTC.

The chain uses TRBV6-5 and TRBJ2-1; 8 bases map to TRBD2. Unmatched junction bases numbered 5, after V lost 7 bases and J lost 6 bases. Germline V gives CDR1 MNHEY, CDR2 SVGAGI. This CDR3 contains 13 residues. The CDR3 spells CASKGLGCNEQFF. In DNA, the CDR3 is TGTGCCAGCAAGGGACTAGGTTGCAATGAGCAGTTCTTC.

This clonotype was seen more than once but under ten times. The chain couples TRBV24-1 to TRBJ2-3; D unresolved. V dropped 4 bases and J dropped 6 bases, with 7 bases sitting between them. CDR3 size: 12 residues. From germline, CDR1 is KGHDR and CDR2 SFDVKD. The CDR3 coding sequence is TGTGCCACCAGTGACGATTTGGATACGCAGTATTTT. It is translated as CATSDDLDTQYF.

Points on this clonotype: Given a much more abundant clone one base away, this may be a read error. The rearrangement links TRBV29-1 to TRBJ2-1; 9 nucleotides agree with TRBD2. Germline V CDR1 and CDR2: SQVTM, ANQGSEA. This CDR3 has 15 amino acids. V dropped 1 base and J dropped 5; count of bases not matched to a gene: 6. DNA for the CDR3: TGCAGCGTTGAAGGAGCTAGCGGGACTAACAATGAGCAGTTCTTC. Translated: CSVEGASGTNNEQFF.

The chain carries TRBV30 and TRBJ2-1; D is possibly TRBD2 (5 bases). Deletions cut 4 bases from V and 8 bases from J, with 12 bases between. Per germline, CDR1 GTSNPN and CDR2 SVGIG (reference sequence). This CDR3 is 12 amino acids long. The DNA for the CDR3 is TGTGCCTGGATACCCCCCGGGGATGAGCAGTTCTTC. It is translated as CAWIPPGDEQFF.

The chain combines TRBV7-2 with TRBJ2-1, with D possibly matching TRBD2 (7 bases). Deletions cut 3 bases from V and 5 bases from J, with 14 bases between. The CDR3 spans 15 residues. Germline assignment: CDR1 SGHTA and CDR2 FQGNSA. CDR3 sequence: CTSSFASGGHNEQFF. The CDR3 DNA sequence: TGTACCAGCAGCTTCGCTTCCGGGGGGCACAATGAGCAGTTCTTC.

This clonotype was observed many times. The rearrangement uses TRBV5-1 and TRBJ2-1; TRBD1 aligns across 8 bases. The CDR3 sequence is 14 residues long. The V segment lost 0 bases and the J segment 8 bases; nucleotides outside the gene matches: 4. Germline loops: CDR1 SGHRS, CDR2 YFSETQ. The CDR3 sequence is CASSLARTGHEQFF. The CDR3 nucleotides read TGCGCCAGCAGCTTGGCCCGGACAGGGCATGAGCAGTTCTTC.

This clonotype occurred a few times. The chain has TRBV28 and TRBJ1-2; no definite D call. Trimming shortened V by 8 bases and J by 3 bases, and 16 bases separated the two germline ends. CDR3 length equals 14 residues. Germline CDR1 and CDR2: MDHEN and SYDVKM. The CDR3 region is CASHTGQADYGYTF. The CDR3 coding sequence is TGTGCCAGCCACACTGGGCAGGCGGACTATGGCTACACCTTC.

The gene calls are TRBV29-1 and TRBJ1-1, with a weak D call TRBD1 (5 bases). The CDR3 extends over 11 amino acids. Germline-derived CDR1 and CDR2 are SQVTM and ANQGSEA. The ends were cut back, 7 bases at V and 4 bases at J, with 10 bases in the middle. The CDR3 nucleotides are TGCAGCGGTCGCGGGGGCACTGAAGCTTTCTTT. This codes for CSGRGGTEAFF.

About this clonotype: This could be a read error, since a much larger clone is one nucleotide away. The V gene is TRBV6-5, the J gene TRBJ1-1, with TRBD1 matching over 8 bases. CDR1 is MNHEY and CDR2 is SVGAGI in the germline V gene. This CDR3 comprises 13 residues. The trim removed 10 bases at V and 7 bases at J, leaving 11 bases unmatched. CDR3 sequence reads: CAIRGQVDSEAFF. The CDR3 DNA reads TGTGCCATCAGGGGACAGGTCGACAGTGAAGCTTTCTTT.